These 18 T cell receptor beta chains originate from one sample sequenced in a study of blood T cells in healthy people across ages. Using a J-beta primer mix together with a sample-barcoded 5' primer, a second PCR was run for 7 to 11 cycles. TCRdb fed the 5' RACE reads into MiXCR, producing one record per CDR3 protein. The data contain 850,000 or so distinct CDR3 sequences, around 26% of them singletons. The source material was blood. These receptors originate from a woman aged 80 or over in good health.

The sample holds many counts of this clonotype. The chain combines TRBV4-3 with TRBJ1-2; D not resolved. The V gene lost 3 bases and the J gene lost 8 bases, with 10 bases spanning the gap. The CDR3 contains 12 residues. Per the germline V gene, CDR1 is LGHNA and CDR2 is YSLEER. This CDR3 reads CASSHRTEGYTF. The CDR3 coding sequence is TGCGCCAGCAGCCACCGGACGGAGGGCTACACCTTC.

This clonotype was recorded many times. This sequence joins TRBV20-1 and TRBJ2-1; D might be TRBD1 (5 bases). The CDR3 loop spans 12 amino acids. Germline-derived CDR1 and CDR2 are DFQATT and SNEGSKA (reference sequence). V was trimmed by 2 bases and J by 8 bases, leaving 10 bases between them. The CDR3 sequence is CSARLQGHEQFF. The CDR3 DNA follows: TGCAGTGCTAGACTGCAGGGCCATGAGCAGTTCTTC.

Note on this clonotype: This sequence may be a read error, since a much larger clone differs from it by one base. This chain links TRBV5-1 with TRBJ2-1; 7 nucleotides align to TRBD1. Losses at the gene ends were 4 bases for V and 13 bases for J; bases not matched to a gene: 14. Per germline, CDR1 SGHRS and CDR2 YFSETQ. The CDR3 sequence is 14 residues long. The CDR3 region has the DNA TGCGCCAGCAGCCAACAGGGGCAAGGGGAGACCCAGTTCTTC. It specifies CASSQQGQGETQFF.

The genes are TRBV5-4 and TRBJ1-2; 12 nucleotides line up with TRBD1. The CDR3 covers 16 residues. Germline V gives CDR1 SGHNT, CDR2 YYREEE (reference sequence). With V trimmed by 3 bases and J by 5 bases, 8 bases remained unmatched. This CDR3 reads CASSSGQGAKGYGYTF. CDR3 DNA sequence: TGTGCCAGCAGCTCGGGACAGGGGGCGAAGGGGTATGGCTACACCTTC.

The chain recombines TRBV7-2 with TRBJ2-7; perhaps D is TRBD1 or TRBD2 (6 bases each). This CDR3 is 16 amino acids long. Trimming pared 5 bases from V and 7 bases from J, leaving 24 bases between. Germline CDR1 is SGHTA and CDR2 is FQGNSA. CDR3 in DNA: TGTGCCAGCAGCACCACCGGGACGGGGGCCTACAATGAGCAGTACTTC. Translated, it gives CASSTTGTGAYNEQYF.

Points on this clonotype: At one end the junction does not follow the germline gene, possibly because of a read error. As DNA, the CDR3 is TGTGCCAGCAGTTTATTTCAGTCTAGCGGGGGGGACAATGAGCGGTTCTTC. This codes for CASSLFQSSGGDNERFF. The gene calls are TRBV28 and TRBJ2-1; 12 nucleotides align to TRBD2. Per the germline V gene, CDR1 is MDHEN and CDR2 is SYDVKM. The CDR3 length is 17 residues.

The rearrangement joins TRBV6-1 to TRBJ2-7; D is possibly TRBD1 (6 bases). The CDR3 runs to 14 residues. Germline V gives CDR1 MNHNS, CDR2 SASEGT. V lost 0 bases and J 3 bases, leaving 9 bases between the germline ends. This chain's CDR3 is CASSEAGRGYEQYV. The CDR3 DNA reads TGTGCCAGCAGTGAAGCGGGCAGGGGCTACGAGCAGTACGTC.

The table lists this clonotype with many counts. The CDR3, as DNA: TGTGCCAGCAGTTACGCCGGGATACAGACCCAGTACTTC. Its protein product is CASSYAGIQTQYF. The chain recombines TRBV6-2 or TRBV6-3 with TRBJ2-5, with D possibly being TRBD2 (5 bases). The V end lost 2 bases, the J end lost 6 bases, and 10 bases lay between the germline ends. Germline lookup yields CDR1 MNHEY and CDR2 SVGEGT. The length of the CDR3 is 13 residues.

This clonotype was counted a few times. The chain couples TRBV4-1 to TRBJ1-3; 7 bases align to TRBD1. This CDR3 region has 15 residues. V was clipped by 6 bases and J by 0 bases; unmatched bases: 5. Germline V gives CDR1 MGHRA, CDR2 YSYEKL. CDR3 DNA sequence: TGCGCCAGCAGTCGAGACAGGGACTCTGGAAACACCATATATTTT. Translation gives CASSRDRDSGNTIYF.

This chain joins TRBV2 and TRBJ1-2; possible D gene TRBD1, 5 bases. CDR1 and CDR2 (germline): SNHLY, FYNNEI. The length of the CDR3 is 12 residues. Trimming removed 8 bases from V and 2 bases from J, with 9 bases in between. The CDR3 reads CASSTENYGYTF. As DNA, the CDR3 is TGTGCCAGCTCGACAGAAAACTATGGCTACACCTTC.

DNA of the CDR3: TGTGCCAGCAGTGAAGTTCAGGGGACTCAAGGGGAAGCTTTCTTT. It yields the protein CASSEVQGTQGEAFF. V is TRBV6-1 and J is TRBJ1-1, with D possibly TRBD1 on 6 matching bases. Germline loops: CDR1 MNHNS, CDR2 SASEGT. Trimming removed 1 base at V and 8 bases at J, with 17 bases between. This CDR3 has 15 amino acids.

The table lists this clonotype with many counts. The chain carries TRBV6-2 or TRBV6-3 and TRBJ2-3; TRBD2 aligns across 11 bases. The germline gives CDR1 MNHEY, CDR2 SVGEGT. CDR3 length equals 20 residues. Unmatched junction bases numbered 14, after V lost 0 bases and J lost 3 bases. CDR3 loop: CASSYSTDWLAGGQTDTQYF. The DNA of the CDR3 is TGTGCCAGCAGTTACTCGACGGACTGGCTAGCGGGGGGACAGACAGATACGCAGTATTTT.

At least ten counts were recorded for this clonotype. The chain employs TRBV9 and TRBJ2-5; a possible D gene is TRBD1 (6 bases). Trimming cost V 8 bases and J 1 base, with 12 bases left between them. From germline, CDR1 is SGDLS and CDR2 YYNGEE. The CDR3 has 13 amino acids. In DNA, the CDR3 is TGTGCCAGTCTGGGCAGGGGCCAAGAGACCCAGTACTTC. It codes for CASLGRGQETQYF.

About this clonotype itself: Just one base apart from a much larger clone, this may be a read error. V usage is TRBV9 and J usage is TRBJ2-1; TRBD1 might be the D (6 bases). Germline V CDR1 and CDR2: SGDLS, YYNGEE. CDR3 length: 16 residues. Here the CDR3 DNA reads TGTGCCAGCAGCGTAGGGAGCAGGGGCACCTACAATGGGCAGTTCTTC. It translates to CASSVGSRGTYNGQFF.

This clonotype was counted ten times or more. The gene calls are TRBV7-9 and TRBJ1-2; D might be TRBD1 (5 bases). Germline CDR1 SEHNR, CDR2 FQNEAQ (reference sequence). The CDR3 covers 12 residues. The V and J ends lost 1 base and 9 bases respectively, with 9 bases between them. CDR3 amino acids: CASSLEVGRYTF. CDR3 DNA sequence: TGTGCCAGCAGCTTAGAGGTGGGACGCTACACCTTC.

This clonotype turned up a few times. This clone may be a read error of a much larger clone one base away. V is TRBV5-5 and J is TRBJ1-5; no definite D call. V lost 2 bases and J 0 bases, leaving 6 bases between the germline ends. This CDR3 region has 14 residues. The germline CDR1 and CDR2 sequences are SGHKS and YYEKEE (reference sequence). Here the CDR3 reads CASSFSPSNQPQHF. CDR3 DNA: TGTGCCAGCAGCTTCAGCCCTAGCAATCAGCCCCAGCATTTT.

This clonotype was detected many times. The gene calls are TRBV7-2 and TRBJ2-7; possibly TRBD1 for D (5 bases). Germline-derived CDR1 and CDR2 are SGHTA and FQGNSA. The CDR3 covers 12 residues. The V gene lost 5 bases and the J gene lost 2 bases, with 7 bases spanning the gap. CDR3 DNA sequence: TGTGCCAGCAGCACGACAGCCTACGAGCAGTACTTC. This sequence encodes CASSTTAYEQYF.

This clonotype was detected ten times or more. DNA for the CDR3: TGTGCCAGCAGCCCAGGAGGGTACCAAGAGACCCAGTACTTC. As protein: CASSPGGYQETQYF. The J gene is TRBJ2-5, the V gene TRBV7-9; maybe TRBD2 (6 bases). Germline CDR1 reads SEHNR; CDR2 reads FQNEAQ (reference sequence). The CDR3 is 14 amino acids. V lost 5 bases and J 0 bases, leaving 10 bases between the germline ends.